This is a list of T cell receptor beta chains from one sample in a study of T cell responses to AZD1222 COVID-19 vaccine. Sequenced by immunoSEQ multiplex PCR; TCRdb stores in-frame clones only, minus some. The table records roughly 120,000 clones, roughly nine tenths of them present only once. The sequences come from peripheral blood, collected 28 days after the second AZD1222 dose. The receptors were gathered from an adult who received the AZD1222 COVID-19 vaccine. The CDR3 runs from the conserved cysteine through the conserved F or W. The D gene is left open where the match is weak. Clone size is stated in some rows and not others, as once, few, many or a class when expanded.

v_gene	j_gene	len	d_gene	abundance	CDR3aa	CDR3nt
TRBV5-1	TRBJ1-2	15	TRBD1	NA	CASSWTGGANYGYTF	TGCGCCAGCAGCTGGACAGGGGGCGCGAACTATGGCTACACCTTC
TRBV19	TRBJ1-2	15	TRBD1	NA	CASRGTGGVYYGYTF	TGTGCCAGTAGGGGGACAGGGGGCGTCTACTATGGCTACACCTTC
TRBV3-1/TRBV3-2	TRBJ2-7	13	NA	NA	CASGQRPTYEQYF	TGTGCCAGCGGTCAGCGCCCAACCTACGAGCAGTACTTC
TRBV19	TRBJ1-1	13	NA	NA	CASSLDISTEAFF	TGTGCCAGTAGTTTAGACATCTCCACTGAAGCTTTCTTT
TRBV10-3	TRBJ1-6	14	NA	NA	CAIRDVSYNSPLHF	TGTGCCATCAGGGATGTCTCCTATAATTCACCCCTCCACTTT
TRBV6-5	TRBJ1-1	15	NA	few	CASSYSSRPNTEAFF	TGTGCCAGCAGTTACTCGAGCAGGCCCAACACTGAAGCTTTCTTT
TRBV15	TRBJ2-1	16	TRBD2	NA	CATSRDFTSGYNEQFF	TGTGCCACCAGCAGAGATTTCACTAGCGGGTACAATGAGCAGTTCTTC
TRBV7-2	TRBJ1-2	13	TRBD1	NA	CASSTGEAYGYTF	TGTGCCAGCAGTACAGGGGAGGCCTATGGCTACACCTTC
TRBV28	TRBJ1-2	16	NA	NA	CASSPSLLQGNYGYTF	TGTGCCAGCAGTCCCTCCTTACTCCAGGGAAACTATGGCTACACCTTC
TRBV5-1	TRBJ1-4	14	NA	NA	CASSTGQGNEKLFF	TGCGCCAGCAGCACGGGACAAGGAAATGAAAAACTGTTTTTT
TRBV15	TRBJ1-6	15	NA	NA	CATSRGGARNSPLHF	TGTGCCACCAGCAGAGGGGGGGCCAGGAATTCACCCCTCCACTTT
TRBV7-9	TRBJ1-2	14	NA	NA	CASSLGSEDYGYTF	TGTGCCAGCAGCTTAGGCTCAGAAGACTATGGCTACACCTTC
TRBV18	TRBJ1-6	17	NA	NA	CASSPDGSGWGNSPLHF	TGTGCCAGCTCACCAGATGGCAGCGGCTGGGGCAATTCACCCCTCCACTTT
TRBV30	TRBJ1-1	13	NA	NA	CAWSIDGNTEAFF	TGTGCCTGGAGTATCGACGGGAACACTGAAGCTTTCTTT
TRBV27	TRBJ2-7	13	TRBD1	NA	CASSPGQSYEQYF	TGTGCCAGCAGTCCGGGACAGAGCTACGAGCAGTACTTC
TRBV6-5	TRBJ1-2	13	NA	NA	CASSYGGGYGYTF	TGTGCCAGCAGTTACGGGGGAGGCTATGGCTACACCTTC
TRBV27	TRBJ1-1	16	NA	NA	CASSLSAGAMNTEAFF	TGTGCCAGCAGTTTATCTGCGGGGGCGATGAACACTGAAGCTTTCTTT
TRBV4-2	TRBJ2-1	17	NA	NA	CASSQVLTGDNPDEQFF	TGTGCCAGCAGCCAAGTTTTAACGGGAGATAATCCCGATGAGCAGTTCTTC
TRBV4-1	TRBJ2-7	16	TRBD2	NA	CASSQAFSGSLYEQYF	TGCGCCAGCAGCCAAGCTTTTAGCGGGAGTTTATACGAGCAGTACTTC
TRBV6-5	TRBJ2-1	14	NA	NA	CASSGRGGINEQFF	TGTGCCAGCAGCGGGAGAGGAGGAATCAATGAGCAGTTCTTC
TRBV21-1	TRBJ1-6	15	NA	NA	CASSKRGENNSPLHF	TGTGCCAGCAGCAAAAGAGGAGAGAATAATTCACCCCTCCACTTT
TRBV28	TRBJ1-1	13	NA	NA	CAHRARVTTEAFF	TGTGCCCACAGAGCGAGGGTGACCACTGAAGCTTTCTTT
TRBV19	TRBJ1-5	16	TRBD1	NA	CASSTTGGNSNQPQHF	TGTGCCAGTAGTACGACAGGGGGGAATAGCAATCAGCCCCAGCATTTT
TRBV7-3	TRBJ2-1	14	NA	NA	CASSLRPISHEQFF	TGTGCCAGCAGCTTACGGCCTATAAGCCATGAGCAGTTCTTC
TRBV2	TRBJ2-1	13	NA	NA	CASSNTRDNEQFF	TGTGCCAGCAGTAACACTAGAGACAATGAGCAGTTCTTC
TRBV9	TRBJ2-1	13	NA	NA	CASSYSQGREQFF	TGTGCCAGCAGCTACTCCCAGGGTCGCGAGCAGTTCTTC
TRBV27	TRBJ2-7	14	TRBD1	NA	CASSSQGLVYEQYF	TGTGCCAGCAGTTCACAGGGGTTGGTCTACGAGCAGTACTTC
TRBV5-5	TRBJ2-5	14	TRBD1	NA	CASSSGQGIETQYF	TGTGCCAGCAGCTCCGGACAGGGGATCGAGACCCAGTACTTC
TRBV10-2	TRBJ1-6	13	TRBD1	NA	CASKVQGNSPLHF	TGCGCCAGCAAAGTACAGGGGAATTCACCCCTCCACTTT
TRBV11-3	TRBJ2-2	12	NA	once	CASSSITGELFF	TGTGCCAGCAGCTCCATAACCGGGGAGCTGTTTTTT
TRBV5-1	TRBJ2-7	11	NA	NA	CASSLTDEQYF	TGCGCCAGCAGCCTGACAGACGAGCAGTACTTC
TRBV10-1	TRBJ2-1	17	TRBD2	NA	CASSEYETGTTHNEQFF	TGCGCCAGCAGTGAGTACGAAACCGGGACTACCCACAATGAGCAGTTCTTC
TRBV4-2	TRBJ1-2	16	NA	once	CASSQDQGLSRYGYTF	TGTGCCAGCAGCCAAGATCAGGGGCTGAGCAGGTATGGCTACACCTTC
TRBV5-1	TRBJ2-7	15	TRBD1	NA	CASGVTGTGVYEQYF	TGCGCCAGCGGGGTAACCGGGACAGGGGTTTACGAGCAGTACTTC
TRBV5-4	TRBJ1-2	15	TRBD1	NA	CASSVGQGMMDGYTF	TGTGCCAGCAGCGTGGGACAGGGAATGATGGATGGCTACACCTTC
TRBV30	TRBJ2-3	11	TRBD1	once	CAWTTGYSQYF	TGTGCCTGGACGACAGGGTATTCGCAGTATTTT
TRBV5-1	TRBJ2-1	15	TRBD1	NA	CASRFGQGASFHQFF	TGCGCCAGCAGATTCGGACAGGGGGCCTCTTTCCATCAGTTCTTC
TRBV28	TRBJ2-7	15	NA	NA	CASSLLSGMTYEQYF	TGTGCCAGCAGTTTATTATCGGGGATGACCTACGAGCAGTACTTC
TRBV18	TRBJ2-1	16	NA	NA	CASSPISGGSYNEQFF	TGTGCCAGCTCACCCATTAGCGGAGGCTCCTACAATGAGCAGTTCTTC
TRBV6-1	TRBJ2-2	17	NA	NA	CASSEAGDGPTTGELFF	TGTGCCAGCAGTGAAGCAGGGGACGGACCCACCACCGGGGAGCTGTTTTTT
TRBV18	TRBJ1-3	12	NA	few	CASSSRGNTIYF	TGTGCCAGCTCATCACGAGGAAACACCATATATTTT
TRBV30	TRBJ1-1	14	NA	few	CAWSVQGLGTEAFF	TGTGCCTGGAGTGTCCAGGGATTAGGGACCGAAGCTTTCTTT
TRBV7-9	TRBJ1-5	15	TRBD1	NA	CASSLETGGGQPQHF	TGTGCCAGCAGCTTAGAGACAGGGGGCGGACAGCCCCAGCATTTT
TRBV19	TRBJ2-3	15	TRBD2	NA	CASSIGTRHTDTQYF	TGTGCCAGTAGTATTGGGACTAGACACACAGATACGCAGTATTTT
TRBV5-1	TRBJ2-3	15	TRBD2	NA	CASSFLAGGPDTQYF	TGCGCCAGCAGCTTCTTAGCGGGAGGCCCAGATACGCAGTATTTT
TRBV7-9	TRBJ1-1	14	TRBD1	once	CASSSQGRNTEAFF	TGTGCCAGCAGCTCACAGGGGCGGAACACTGAAGCTTTCTTT
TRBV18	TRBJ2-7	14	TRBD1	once	CASSPPGQTYEQYF	TGTGCCAGCTCACCACCGGGACAGACCTACGAGCAGTACTTC
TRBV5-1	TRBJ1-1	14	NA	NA	CASSSGTWNTEAFF	TGCGCCAGCAGCTCCGGTACATGGAACACTGAAGCTTTCTTT
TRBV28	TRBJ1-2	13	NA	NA	CASSLGRSYGYTF	TGTGCCAGCAGTTTGGGCAGATCCTATGGCTACACCTTC
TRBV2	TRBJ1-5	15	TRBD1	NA	CASSGGQGAYQPQHF	TGTGCCAGCAGCGGCGGACAGGGGGCATATCAGCCCCAGCATTTT
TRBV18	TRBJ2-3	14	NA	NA	CATSSEPSTDTQYF	TGTGCCACCTCTAGCGAACCTAGCACAGATACGCAGTATTTT
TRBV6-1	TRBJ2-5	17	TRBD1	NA	CASSEQLTGGGLGTQYF	TGTGCCAGCAGTGAACAACTAACAGGGGGCGGACTTGGGACCCAGTACTTC
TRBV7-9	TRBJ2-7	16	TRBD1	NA	CASSLAYRTGVYEQYF	TGTGCCAGCAGCTTAGCGTACCGGACAGGGGTGTACGAGCAGTACTTC
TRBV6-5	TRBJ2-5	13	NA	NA	CASLSGEWGTQYF	TGTGCCAGCTTGTCGGGAGAGTGGGGGACCCAGTACTTC